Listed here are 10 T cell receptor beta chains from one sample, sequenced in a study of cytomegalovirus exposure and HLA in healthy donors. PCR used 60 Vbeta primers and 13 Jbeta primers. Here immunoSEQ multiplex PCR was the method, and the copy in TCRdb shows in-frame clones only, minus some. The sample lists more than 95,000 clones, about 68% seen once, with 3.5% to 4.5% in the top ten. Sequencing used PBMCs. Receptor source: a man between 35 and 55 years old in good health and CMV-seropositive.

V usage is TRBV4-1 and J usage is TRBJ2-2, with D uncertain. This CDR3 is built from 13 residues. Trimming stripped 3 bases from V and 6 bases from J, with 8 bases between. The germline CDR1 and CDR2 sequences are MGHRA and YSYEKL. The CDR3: CASSQVRAGELFF. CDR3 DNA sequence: TGCGCCAGCAGCCAGGTCCGGGCCGGGGAGCTGTTTTTT.

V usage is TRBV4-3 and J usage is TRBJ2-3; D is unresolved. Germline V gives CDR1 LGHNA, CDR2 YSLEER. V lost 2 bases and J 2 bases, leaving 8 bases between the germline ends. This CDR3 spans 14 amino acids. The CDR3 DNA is TGCGCCAGCAGCCAACAACGGTACACAGATACGCAGTATTTT. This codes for CASSQQRYTDTQYF.

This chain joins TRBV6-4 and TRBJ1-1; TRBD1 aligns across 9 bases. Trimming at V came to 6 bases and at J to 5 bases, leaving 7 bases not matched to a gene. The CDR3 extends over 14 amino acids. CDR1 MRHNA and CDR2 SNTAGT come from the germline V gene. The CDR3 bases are TGTGCCAGCAGAGACACAGACAGGGGGACTGAAGCTTTCTTT. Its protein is CASRDTDRGTEAFF.

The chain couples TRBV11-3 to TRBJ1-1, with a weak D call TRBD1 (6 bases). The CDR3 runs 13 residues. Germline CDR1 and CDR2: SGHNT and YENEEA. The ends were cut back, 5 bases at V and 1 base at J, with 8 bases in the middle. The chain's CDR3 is CASSEDRNTEAFF. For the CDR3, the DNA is TGTGCCAGCAGCGAGGACAGGAACACTGAAGCTTTCTTT. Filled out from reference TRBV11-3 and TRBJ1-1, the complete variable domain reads EAGVVQSPRYKIIEKKQPVAFWCNPISGHNTLYWYLQNLGQGPELLIRYENEEAVDDSQLPKDRFSAERLKGVDSTLKIQPAELGDSAVYLCASSEDRNTEAFFGQGTRLTVV.

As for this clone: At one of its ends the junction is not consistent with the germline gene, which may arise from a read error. The CDR3 DNA is TGTACCAGCAGTTACCTCGGGAACACTGAAGCTTTCTTT. This codes for CTSSYLGNTEAFF. The chain is built from TRBV6-5 and TRBJ1-1, with D unclear. Per germline, CDR1 MNHEY and CDR2 SVGAGI. The CDR3 spans 13 residues.

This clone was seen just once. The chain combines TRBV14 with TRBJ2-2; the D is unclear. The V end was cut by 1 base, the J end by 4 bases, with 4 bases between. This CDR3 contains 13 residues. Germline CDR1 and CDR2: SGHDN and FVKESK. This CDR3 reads CASSQASTGELFF. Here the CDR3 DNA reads TGTGCCAGCAGCCAAGCCAGCACCGGGGAGCTGTTTTTT.

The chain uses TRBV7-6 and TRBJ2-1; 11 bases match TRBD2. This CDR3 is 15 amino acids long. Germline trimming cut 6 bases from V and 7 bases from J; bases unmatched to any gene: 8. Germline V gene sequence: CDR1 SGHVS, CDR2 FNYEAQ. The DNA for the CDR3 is TGTGCCAGCAGAACCGGGACTAGCGGTTCGAATGAGCAGTTCTTC. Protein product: CASRTGTSGSNEQFF.

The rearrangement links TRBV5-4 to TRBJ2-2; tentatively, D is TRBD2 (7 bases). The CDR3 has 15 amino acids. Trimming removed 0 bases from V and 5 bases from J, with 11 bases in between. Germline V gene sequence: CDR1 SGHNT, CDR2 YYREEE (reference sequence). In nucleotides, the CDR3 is TGTGCCAGCAGCTTGGGGGGGGGCGCAACCGGGGAGCTGTTTTTT. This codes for CASSLGGGATGELFF.

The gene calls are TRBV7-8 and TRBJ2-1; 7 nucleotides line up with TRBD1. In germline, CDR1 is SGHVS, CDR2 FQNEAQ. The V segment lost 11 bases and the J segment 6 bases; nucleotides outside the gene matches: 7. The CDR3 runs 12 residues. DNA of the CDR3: TGTGCCGTGGCTTCAGGGGGCAATGAGCAGTTCTTC. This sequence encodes CAVASGGNEQFF.

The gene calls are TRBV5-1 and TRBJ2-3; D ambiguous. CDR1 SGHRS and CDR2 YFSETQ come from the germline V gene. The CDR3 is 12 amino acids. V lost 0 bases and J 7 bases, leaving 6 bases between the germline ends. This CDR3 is CASSLELHTQYF. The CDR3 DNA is TGCGCCAGCAGCTTGGAGCTACATACGCAGTATTTT. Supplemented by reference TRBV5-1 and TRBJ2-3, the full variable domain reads KAGVTQTPRYLIKTRGQQVTLSCSPISGHRSVSWYQQTPGQGLQFLFEYFSETQRNKGNFPGRFSGRQFSNSRSEMNVSTLELGDSALYLCASSLELHTQYFGPGTRLTVL.